The 20 T cell receptor beta chains in this list originate from one sample, sequenced in a study of vaccination and CD4 T cells after COVID-19. These TCRs' antigens remain unknown. Treatment indicated: approximately 9-day PBMC culture with coronavirus spike peptide pools or control peptides (ViraFEST assay). The Oncomine TCR Beta short-read assay sequenced DNA from cultured CD4+ T cells. TCRdb redid the calling of the PCR reads with MiXCR, one entry per CDR3 protein. The sample records approximately 13,000 distinct CDR3 sequences, roughly 50% being singletons. Sample: CD4+ T cells from blood, cultured in vitro. The source is a human donor who had recovered from COVID-19.

The rearrangement joins TRBV7-2 to TRBJ2-1; D perhaps matches TRBD1 (7 bases). CDR1 and CDR2 (germline): SGHTA, FQGNSA. Deletions cut 2 bases from V and 4 bases from J, with 15 bases between. The CDR3 contains 16 residues. The CDR3 DNA reads TGTGCCAGCAGCTTATTTGCGACAGGGACTTACAATGAGCAGTTCTTC. Protein sequence: CASSLFATGTYNEQFF. Using reference TRBV7-2 and TRBJ2-1 for the parts outside the CDR3, the full variable domain is GAGVSQSPSNKVTEKGKDVELRCDPISGHTALYWYRQSLGQGLEFLIYFQGNSAPDKSGLPSDRFSAERTGGSVSTLTIQRTQQEDSAVYLCASSLFATGTYNEQFFGPGTRLTVL.

This clonotype turned up a few times. V usage is TRBV11-3 and J usage is TRBJ1-2; perhaps TRBD1 as D (6 bases). V gave up 6 bases and J gave up 5 bases, with 7 bases separating them. The CDR3 length is 11 residues. Germline values: CDR1 SGHNT, CDR2 YENEEA. CDR3 loop: CASSRGYGYTF. The CDR3 DNA sequence: TGTGCCAGCAGTAGGGGGTATGGCTACACCTTC.

The V gene is TRBV4-2, the J gene TRBJ1-2, with 9 positions matching TRBD1. The CDR3 covers 18 residues. Germline CDR1 LGHNA, CDR2 YNFKEQ. J lost 6 bases, V lost 4 bases, and 18 bases had no gene match. CDR3 protein: CASSPVGTGNPRGNGYTF. In DNA form, the CDR3 reads TGTGCCAGCAGCCCAGTAGGGACAGGGAACCCGAGGGGAAATGGCTACACCTTC.

This clonotype was picked up one time. Since no conserved phenylalanine or tryptophan closes the CDR3, a read error is the likely cause. This rearrangement joins TRBV20-1 to TRBJ2-3; possibly TRBD2 for D (6 bases). The length of the CDR3 is 11 residues. Germline CDR1 is DFQATT and CDR2 is SNEGSKA (reference sequence). CDR3 nucleotides: TGCATAGGCGGGGGCACAGATACGCAGTATTCT. Encoded protein: CIGGGTDTQYS.

The V call is TRBV24-1, the J call TRBJ1-2; D is unresolved. The CDR3 contains 13 residues. Looked up from germline, CDR1 is KGHDR and CDR2 is SFDVKD. Trimming took off 3 bases at V and 5 bases at J, with 9 bases between the two ends. This CDR3 reads CATSDETGYGYTF. The CDR3 DNA is TGTGCCACCAGTGATGAAACCGGGTATGGCTACACCTTC.

V gene TRBV6-4 combines with J gene TRBJ2-2; 7 positions match TRBD2. V dropped 8 bases and J dropped 4; count of bases not matched to a gene: 10. The CDR3 runs to 15 residues. The germline gives CDR1 MRHNA, CDR2 SNTAGT. CDR3 amino acids: CASGHGLVGTGELFF. The CDR3 DNA sequence: TGTGCCAGCGGCCACGGACTAGTGGGCACCGGGGAGCTGTTTTTT.

The chain combines TRBV9 with TRBJ1-6; 7 nucleotides line up with TRBD1. CDR1 is SGDLS, CDR2 YYNGEE, per germline. CDR3 length equals 15 residues. V shed 4 bases and J 4 bases; nucleotides not matched to a gene: 5. CDR3 protein: CASSFGTAYNSPLHF. The CDR3 bases are TGTGCCAGCAGCTTCGGGACAGCGTATAATTCACCCCTCCACTTT.

The chain employs TRBV29-1 and TRBJ2-1, with TRBD1 matching 8 bases. Trimming took 8 bases from V and 8 from J; bases not matched to a gene: 11. CDR3 length: 13 residues. Looked up from germline, CDR1 is SQVTM and CDR2 is ANQGSEA. Written as DNA, the CDR3 is TGCAGCAGCCGGGACAGGCAATTCGATGAGCAGTTCTTC. This encodes CSSRDRQFDEQFF.

This clonotype was picked up a small number of times. The gene calls are TRBV11-2 and TRBJ2-7, with 8 bases identical to TRBD2. V lost 3 bases and J lost 3; bases outside the gene matches: 4. CDR1 is SGHAT and CDR2 is FQNNGV in the germline V gene. The CDR3 runs 14 residues. The CDR3 protein is CASSLSRGGYEQYF. CDR3 bases: TGTGCCAGCAGCTTGTCACGGGGGGGCTACGAGCAGTACTTC.

V is TRBV6-7 and J is TRBJ2-7; weak D call: TRBD2 (6 bases). TRBV6-7 is assigned to the ORF class and has an uncertain function. The V end lost 8 bases, the J end lost 5 bases, and 25 bases lay between the germline ends. The length of the CDR3 is 16 residues. The CDR3 coding sequence is TGTGCCAGCCCCGGGTGGTGGGACCGGAGGGTCCACGAGCAGTACTTC. Its protein product is CASPGWWDRRVHEQYF.

V usage is TRBV7-9 and J usage is TRBJ2-1; D tentatively fits TRBD1 or TRBD2 (5 bases each). Germline assignment: CDR1 SEHNR and CDR2 FQNEAQ (reference sequence). This CDR3 region has 16 residues. Trimming took off 2 bases at V and 6 bases at J, with 17 bases between the two ends. The CDR3 is CASSLFAGSSGNEQFF. In DNA form, the CDR3 reads TGTGCCAGCAGCTTATTTGCAGGGAGCTCCGGCAATGAGCAGTTCTTC.

This chain joins TRBV6-1 and TRBJ1-2; D unclear. This CDR3 is 13 amino acids long. The germline CDR1 and CDR2 sequences are MNHNS and SASEGT. V lost 7 bases to trimming and J lost 1 base, with 10 bases between them. CDR3 amino acids: CASIARDNYGYTF. In nucleotides, the CDR3 is TGTGCCAGCATAGCCCGGGATAACTATGGCTACACCTTC.

This clonotype was counted only a few times. The rearrangement joins TRBV20-1 to TRBJ2-5; TRBD1 aligns across 7 bases. This CDR3 is built from 16 residues. The V and J ends lost 3 bases and 1 base, in that order; junction bases with no gene match: 11. The germline V gene has CDR1 DFQATT and CDR2 SNEGSKA (reference sequence). CDR3 amino acids: CSARGPGQRFQETQYF. CDR3 sequence (DNA): TGCAGTGCTAGGGGTCCGGGACAGAGGTTCCAAGAGACCCAGTACTTC.

This clonotype is medium-sized (0.01 to 0.1%) within its sample. The chain couples TRBV6-1 to TRBJ1-2, with D possibly TRBD1 on 5 matching bases. V was trimmed by 2 bases and J by 4 bases, leaving 20 bases between them. The CDR3 consists of 17 residues. CDR1 MNHNS and CDR2 SASEGT come from the germline V gene. CDR3 in DNA: TGTGCCAGCAGTGAACAACCGGACGTCGGGCAGGGCTATGGCTACACCTTC. It is translated as CASSEQPDVGQGYGYTF.

This clonotype was counted a few times. The chain combines TRBV28 with TRBJ2-3, with D tentatively TRBD2 (5 bases). The CDR3 loop spans 16 amino acids. V lost 6 bases to trimming and J lost 2 bases, with 18 bases between them. CDR1 is MDHEN, CDR2 SYDVKM, per germline. CDR3 region: CASSPGRLKVTDTQYF. The CDR3, as DNA: TGTGCCAGCAGCCCGGGGAGACTAAAAGTCACAGATACGCAGTATTTT.

J is TRBJ2-2 and V is TRBV24-1, with 8 positions matching TRBD1. This CDR3 contains 16 residues. J was trimmed by 5 bases and V by 1 base; bases with no gene match: 5. Germline CDR1 is KGHDR and CDR2 is SFDVKD. CDR3 in DNA: TGTGCCACCAGTGATTTTGCACAGGGGGATACCGGGGAGCTGTTTTTT. Amino acid sequence: CATSDFAQGDTGELFF.

The rearrangement links TRBV30 to TRBJ2-2, with D hard to call. Germline CDR1 reads GTSNPN; CDR2 reads SVGIG (reference sequence). CDR3 length: 15 residues. V lost 4 bases and J lost 0, with 12 bases in between. Here the CDR3 reads CAWKTHNTNTGELFF. In DNA, the CDR3 is TGTGCCTGGAAGACACACAACACGAACACCGGGGAGCTGTTTTTT.

This chain links TRBV5-1 with TRBJ1-5; D ambiguous. V was cut by 0 bases and J by 3 bases, with 7 bases left in between. The CDR3 sequence is 14 residues long. Germline V lookup: CDR1 SGHRS, CDR2 YFSETQ. CDR3 protein: CASSLDTVNQPQHF. In DNA form, the CDR3 reads TGCGCCAGCAGCTTGGATACGGTCAATCAGCCCCAGCATTTT.

V is TRBV7-6 and J is TRBJ1-3; D gene ambiguous. Germline values: CDR1 SGHVS, CDR2 FNYEAQ. The CDR3 sequence is 12 residues long. Between the trimmed V and J ends, which lost 3 bases and 1 base, there was a span of 1 base. CDR3 amino acids: CASSLSGNTIYF. DNA for the CDR3: TGTGCCAGCAGCTTGTCTGGAAACACCATATATTTT.

The chain couples TRBV20-1 to TRBJ1-2; D remains ambiguous. V lost 0 bases and J 2 bases, leaving 7 bases between the germline ends. Germline CDR1 reads DFQATT; CDR2 reads SNEGSKA (reference sequence). The CDR3 contains 13 residues. CDR3 protein: CSAREYRNYGYTF. As DNA, the CDR3 is TGCAGTGCTAGAGAATACAGAAACTATGGCTACACCTTC.